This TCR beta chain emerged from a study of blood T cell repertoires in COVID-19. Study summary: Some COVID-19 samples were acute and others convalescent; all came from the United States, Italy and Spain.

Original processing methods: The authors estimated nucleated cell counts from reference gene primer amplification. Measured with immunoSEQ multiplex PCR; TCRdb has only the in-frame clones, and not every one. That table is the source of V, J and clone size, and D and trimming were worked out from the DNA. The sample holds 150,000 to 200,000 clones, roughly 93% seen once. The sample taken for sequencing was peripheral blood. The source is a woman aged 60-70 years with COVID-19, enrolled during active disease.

The CDR3 region has the DNA TGTGCCTGGGGAGCTGGGAGCTCTGGAAACACCATATATTTT. The encoded protein is CAWGAGSSGNTIYF. The chain carries TRBV30 and TRBJ1-3, with no clear D. The CDR3 covers 14 residues. Trimming took 5 bases from V and 0 from J, leaving 11 bases between them. CDR1 and CDR2 (germline): GTSNPN, SVGIG (reference sequence).